Presented here are 18 T cell receptor beta chains from one specimen sequenced in a study of graft-versus-host responses after intestinal transplantation. The method was immunoSEQ multiplex PCR; TCRdb's version includes in-frame clones alone and lacks a portion of them. Found here are nearly 95,000 clones, roughly 91% of them singletons; the top ten hold roughly 2%. The antigens these receptors bind are not known. The sample consisted of unstimulated CD8+ T cells sorted from spleen or lymph node cells, taken before intestinal transplant. All receptors come from a human donor who received an intestinal transplant.

The V and J genes are TRBV15 and TRBJ1-1; maybe TRBD1 (6 bases). With 2 bases removed from V and 1 base from J, the gap between germline ends came to 14 bases. CDR1 and CDR2 from the germline V gene are LNHNV and YYDKDF (reference sequence). The CDR3 sequence is 16 residues long. For the CDR3, the DNA is TGTGCCACCAGCAGACTCCACGGGACAACGAACACTGAAGCTTTCTTT. As protein: CATSRLHGTTNTEAFF.

J is TRBJ1-2 and V is TRBV30; tentative D call: TRBD1 (6 bases). CDR1 and CDR2 from the germline V gene are GTSNPN and SVGIG (reference sequence). The CDR3 has 13 residues. V was trimmed by 3 bases and J by 5 bases, leaving 13 bases between them. CDR3 sequence reads: CAWSTGLRYGYTF. The CDR3 DNA reads as TGTGCCTGGAGCACAGGGCTGAGATATGGCTACACCTTC. Full variable domain (outside the CDR3, taken from reference TRBV30 and TRBJ1-2): SQTIHQWPATLVQPVGSPLSLECTVEGTSNPNLYWYRQAAGRGLQLLFYSVGIGQISSEVPQNLSASRPQDRQFILSSKKLLLSDSGFYLCAWSTGLRYGYTFGSGTRLTVV.

The chain employs TRBV6-6 and TRBJ2-7; D possibly corresponds to TRBD1 (5 bases). Germline loops: CDR1 MNHNY, CDR2 SVGAGI (reference sequence). The CDR3 covers 16 residues. V lost 0 bases and J 3 bases, leaving 15 bases between the germline ends. The CDR3 reads CASSYSGFQGDYEQYF. CDR3 coding DNA: TGTGCCAGCAGTTACTCGGGATTCCAAGGGGACTACGAGCAGTACTTC.

V is TRBV7-5 and J is TRBJ1-4. TRBV7-5 is annotated as a pseudogene. The CDR3 is 15 amino acids. CDR3 protein: CARSLVRGLAWELFF. Written as DNA, the CDR3 is TGTGCCAGAAGCTTAGTCCGGGGGTTGGCGTGGGAACTGTTTTTT.

J is TRBJ2-3 and V is TRBV6-6; weak D call: TRBD2 (5 bases). CDR3 length: 15 residues. The germline CDR1 and CDR2 sequences are MNHNY and SVGAGI (reference sequence). The ends were cut back, 6 bases at V and 2 bases at J, with 15 bases in the middle. The CDR3 DNA is TGTGCCAGCAGCCACGGGGTAGCCTCCACAGATACGCAGTATTTT. Its protein is CASSHGVASTDTQYF.

This clone was counted once. This rearrangement joins TRBV7-2 to TRBJ2-3; D possibly corresponds to TRBD2 (5 bases). CDR1 is SGHTA and CDR2 is FQGNSA in the germline V gene. V lost 2 bases, J lost 0 bases, and 9 bases lay in between. The CDR3 has 15 amino acids. The CDR3 coding sequence is TGTGCCAGCAGCTTACGACTACTCAGCACAGATACGCAGTATTTT. Protein: CASSLRLLSTDTQYF. The entire variable domain, with the rest obtained from reference TRBV7-2 and TRBJ2-3, is as follows: GAGVSQSPSNKVTEKGKDVELRCDPISGHTALYWYRQSLGQGLEFLIYFQGNSAPDKSGLPSDRFSAERTGGSVSTLTIQRTQQEDSAVYLCASSLRLLSTDTQYFGPGTRLTVL.

The chain joins TRBV4-1 to TRBJ1-2, with 10 bases matching TRBD1. V shed 4 bases and J 10 bases; nucleotides not matched to a gene: 6. Germline values: CDR1 MGHRA, CDR2 YSYEKL. The CDR3 covers 13 residues. CDR3 sequence reads: CASSPGQGMDYTF. CDR3 coding DNA: TGCGCCAGCAGCCCGGGACAGGGGATGGACTACACCTTC.

J is TRBJ2-7 and V is TRBV27; D unresolved. The CDR3 has 13 amino acids. V was pared by 6 bases and J by 3 bases, with 12 bases between. Germline V gives CDR1 MNHEY, CDR2 SMNVEV (reference sequence). CDR3 bases: TGTGCCAGCAGCCCCGCGACGGGCTACGAGCAGTACTTC. Translating gives CASSPATGYEQYF.

The rearrangement links TRBV11-3 to TRBJ1-1; D unclear. This CDR3 spans 11 amino acids. Trimming took 5 bases from V and 5 from J, leaving 6 bases between them. The germline gives CDR1 SGHNT, CDR2 YENEEA. The chain's CDR3 is CASSLSTEAFF. The CDR3 DNA reads TGTGCCAGCAGCCTGAGTACTGAAGCTTTCTTT.

The chain recombines TRBV7-9 with TRBJ2-3; D is uncertain. Germline V gives CDR1 SEHNR, CDR2 FQNEAQ (reference sequence). The CDR3 contains 13 residues. V was cut by 5 bases and J by 6 bases, with 12 bases left in between. The CDR3 spells CASSHENKDTQYF. CDR3 DNA sequence: TGTGCCAGCAGCCATGAAAACAAGGATACGCAGTATTTT. The full variable domain, completed using reference TRBV7-9 and TRBJ2-3, is DTGVSQNPRHKITKRGQNVTFRCDPISEHNRLYWYRQTLGQGPEFLTYFQNEAQLEKSRLLSDRFSAERPKGSFSTLEIQRTEQGDSAMYLCASSHENKDTQYFGPGTRLTVL.

The sample holds a few counts of this clone. The V call is TRBV6-1, the J call TRBJ1-1, with D possibly TRBD1 on 6 matching bases. The CDR3 runs 13 residues. Trimming removed 6 bases from V and 6 bases from J, with 14 bases in between. Per germline, CDR1 MNHNS and CDR2 SASEGT. The CDR3 here is CASRKQGTPEAFF. The CDR3, as DNA: TGTGCCAGCAGAAAACAGGGTACCCCTGAAGCTTTCTTT.

The rearrangement links TRBV27 to TRBJ1-1; D unresolved. CDR3 length equals 14 residues. Trimming took off 3 bases at V and 4 bases at J, with 12 bases between the two ends. Looked up from germline, CDR1 is MNHEY and CDR2 is SMNVEV (reference sequence). The CDR3 nucleotides are TGTGCCAGCAGTTTTGCGGGTAGTCGCACTGAAGCTTTCTTT. It yields the protein CASSFAGSRTEAFF.

This clone showed up just once. This chain links TRBV9 with TRBJ2-2, with TRBD2 matching 7 bases. CDR3 length: 14 residues. The J segment lost 6 bases and the V segment lost 1 base, leaving 3 bases of the junction unmatched. Germline CDR1 SGDLS, CDR2 YYNGEE. CDR3 loop: CASSVPSGAGELFF. The CDR3 DNA sequence: TGTGCCAGCAGCGTACCAAGCGGGGCCGGGGAGCTGTTTTTT.

V usage is TRBV4-3 and J usage is TRBJ1-6, with a weak D call TRBD1 (5 bases). This CDR3 has 16 amino acids. The ends were cut back, 2 bases at V and 7 bases at J, with 15 bases in the middle. Germline V gives CDR1 LGHNA, CDR2 YSLEER. CDR3 DNA: TGCGCCAGCAGCCAACCGAGGACGGACATAAATTCACCCCTCCACTTT. Residues: CASSQPRTDINSPLHF.

The chain is built from TRBV29-1 and TRBJ1-2, with 7 nucleotides matching TRBD1. CDR1 is SQVTM and CDR2 is ANQGSEA in the germline V gene. V gave up 6 bases and J gave up 9 bases; unmatched junction bases: 10. The CDR3 is made up of 12 amino acids. CDR3 residues: CSVPTGMMSYTF. CDR3 nucleotides: TGCAGCGTGCCGACAGGGATGATGAGCTACACCTTC.

V gene TRBV7-2 combines with J gene TRBJ2-3; TRBD2 matches 8 bases. The CDR3 extends over 15 amino acids. Germline assignment: CDR1 SGHTA and CDR2 FQGNSA. Germline trimming cut 5 bases from V and 4 bases from J; bases unmatched to any gene: 8. DNA for the CDR3: TGTGCCAGCAGCGGCGGGAGGTTTTCATCAGATACGCAGTATTTT. Translated: CASSGGRFSSDTQYF. Drawing the rest from reference TRBV7-2 and TRBJ2-3, the complete variable domain is GAGVSQSPSNKVTEKGKDVELRCDPISGHTALYWYRQSLGQGLEFLIYFQGNSAPDKSGLPSDRFSAERTGGSVSTLTIQRTQQEDSAVYLCASSGGRFSSDTQYFGPGTRLTVL.

The chain is built from TRBV9 and TRBJ2-2; the match to TRBD2 covers 9 bases. CDR1 is SGDLS and CDR2 is YYNGEE in the germline V gene. The ends lost 2 bases at V and 7 bases at J; junction bases unmatched: 6. The CDR3 spans 15 residues. This CDR3 reads CASSVAGGPIGELFF. The CDR3 coding sequence is TGTGCCAGCAGCGTTGCGGGGGGGCCTATCGGGGAGCTGTTTTTT.

This sequence joins TRBV11-2 and TRBJ2-7; 9 positions match TRBD1. This CDR3 region has 17 residues. Germline CDR1 SGHAT, CDR2 FQNNGV. The J segment lost 6 bases and the V segment lost 4 bases, leaving 16 bases of the junction unmatched. CDR3 sequence (DNA): TGTGCCAGCAGCTATTGGACAGGGGTGGGAGTACAAGGCGAGCAGTACTTC. Its translation: CASSYWTGVGVQGEQYF.